The clone carrying this T cell receptor (beta chain) showed up just once. The entry originates in a study of blood T cell repertoires in COVID-19. Some clones are missing from TCRdb's copy, which holds only in-frame ones; the method was immunoSEQ multiplex PCR. In the table there are around 150,000 clones, 65% to 90% of which are singletons. This clonotype was obtained from a man between 65 and 85 years old with acute or convalescent COVID-19. The source material was peripheral blood.

The CDR3 bases are TGTGCCAGCAGCTTAGGTGGACAGGGGGGTGAGACCCAGTACTTC. It encodes CASSLGGQGGETQYF. This chain connects TRBV11-2 to TRBJ2-5; 10 positions agree with TRBD1. After removal of 1 base from V and 5 bases from J, the junction contained 4 bases not matched to a gene. This CDR3 comprises 15 residues. Germline V gene lookup returns CDR1 SGHAT and CDR2 FQNNGV.